Following are 5 T cell receptor beta chains from one sample sequenced in a study of vaccination effects on CD4 cells after COVID-19. Their antigens are not known. Data came from immunoSEQ multiplex PCR; TCRdb stores just in-frame clones and leaves some out. The profile covers over 25,000 clones, with roughly 68% appearing a single time and around 20% taken by the ten largest. Antigen-specific CD4+ T cells were expanded with viral peptide pools in the ViraFEST assay before sequencing. Culture proceeded for nine to ten days, and CD4+ T cells were then isolated. Vaccinated participants had no history of SARS-CoV-2 infection and tested negative for nucleocapsid antibodies. The sample here was CD4+ T cells from PBMCs cultured with HCoV-NL63 spike peptides, taken before COVID-19 vaccination. The receptors originated from a human donor who received a COVID-19 vaccine.

This clone was seen once. This chain links TRBV3-1 (or the pseudogene TRBV3-2) with TRBJ1-1; D not certain. The germline CDR1 and CDR2 sequences are LGHDT and YNNKEL (reference sequence). V was pared by 7 bases and J by 5 bases, with 11 bases between. The CDR3 is 12 residues long. CDR3 in DNA: TGTGCCAGCACCCATCACGGGACTGAAGCTTTCTTT. Amino acids: CASTHHGTEAFF.

The CDR3, as DNA: TGCAGCGTTGATGGGGGCGCGAGCACTGAAGCTTTCTTT. This translates into CSVDGGASTEAFF. The rearrangement joins TRBV29-1 to TRBJ1-1; maybe TRBD1 (6 bases). Between the trimmed V and J ends, which lost 3 bases and 4 bases, there was a span of 12 bases. In germline, CDR1 is SQVTM, CDR2 ANQGSEA. The CDR3 extends over 13 amino acids.

This clone was seen a handful of times. The rearrangement links TRBV4-3 to TRBJ1-5; no firm D call. Trimming took 0 bases from V and 0 from J, leaving 12 bases between them. The CDR3 is 17 amino acids. Looked up from germline, CDR1 is LGHNA and CDR2 is YSLEER. Here the CDR3 DNA reads TGCGCCAGCAGCCAAGATGCTCAGTCTTATAGCAATCAGCCCCAGCATTTT. Translated, it gives CASSQDAQSYSNQPQHF.

CDR3 in amino acids: CASSLAGGNTIYF. The CDR3 bases are TGTGCCAGCAGCTTGGCGGGGGGAAACACCATATATTTT. The chain links TRBV5-4 to TRBJ1-3; D call uncertain. Trimming pared 0 bases from V and 4 bases from J, leaving 5 bases between. The germline V gene encodes CDR1 SGHNT and CDR2 YYREEE (reference sequence). The CDR3 spans 13 residues.

This clone was seen only a few times. The CDR3 DNA sequence: TGTGCCATCAGTGTCTCGGGACAGGGGAATTCACCCCTCCACTTT. Its translation: CAISVSGQGNSPLHF. This sequence joins TRBV10-3 and TRBJ1-6, with 10 bases identical to TRBD1. With V trimmed by 4 bases and J by 7 bases, 4 bases remained unmatched. The CDR3 extends over 15 amino acids. Germline CDR1 ENHRY, CDR2 SYGVKD.